Below, 13 T cell receptor beta chains from the same sample are listed, as sequenced in a study of blood T cells in healthy people across ages. Using a J-beta primer mix together with a sample-barcoded 5' primer, a second PCR was run for about 6 to 12 cycles. TCRdb redid the calling of the 5' RACE reads with MiXCR, one entry per CDR3 protein. The sample lists about 700,000 distinct CDR3 sequences, about 34% seen once, with 15% in the top ten. Sequencing used blood. These receptors originate from a woman of 80 years or more in good health.

Regarding this clonotype: A single base separates this from a much larger clone, so it may be a read error. The chain employs TRBV20-1 and TRBJ1-2; 7 nucleotides agree with TRBD1. The CDR3 has 20 amino acids. CDR1 is DFQATT and CDR2 is SNEGSKA in the germline V gene (reference sequence). V shed 0 bases, J shed 0 bases, and the junction held 19 bases outside the gene matches. The CDR3 DNA sequence: TGCAGTGCTAGAGATATAGGGGGCCTCGCGACAGGACTTACTAACTATGGCTACACCTTC. It encodes CSARDIGGLATGLTNYGYTF.

The V gene is TRBV7-2, the J gene TRBJ2-3; 13 nucleotides match TRBD2. The germline gives CDR1 SGHTA, CDR2 FQGNSA. This CDR3 is 13 amino acids long. Trimming at V came to 4 bases and at J to 11 bases, leaving 3 bases not matched to a gene. This chain's CDR3 is CASSSGTSGKQYF. CDR3 nucleotide sequence: TGTGCCAGCAGCTCCGGGACTAGCGGGAAGCAGTATTTT.

This clonotype came up many times. The chain couples TRBV6-5 to TRBJ2-5; the D is unclear. The CDR3 is 13 amino acids. Deletions cut 4 bases from V and 5 bases from J, with 11 bases between. Germline assignment: CDR1 MNHEY and CDR2 SVGAGI. The CDR3 nucleotides are TGTGCCAGCAGTTGGAGTGGGTCCGAGACCCAGTACTTC. This gives the protein CASSWSGSETQYF.

The chain links TRBV5-1 to TRBJ2-1, with 15 bases aligning to TRBD2. The CDR3 totals 19 residues. Losses at the gene ends were 4 bases for V and 2 bases for J; bases not matched to a gene: 10. Per the germline V gene, CDR1 is SGHRS and CDR2 is YFSETQ. The CDR3 reads CASSPGTSGGFRTYNEQFF. The CDR3, as DNA: TGCGCCAGCAGCCCCGGGACTAGCGGGGGGTTTAGGACCTACAATGAGCAGTTCTTC. Full variable domain (missing parts from reference TRBV5-1 and TRBJ2-1): KAGVTQTPRYLIKTRGQQVTLSCSPISGHRSVSWYQQTPGQGLQFLFEYFSETQRNKGNFPGRFSGRQFSNSRSEMNVSTLELGDSALYLCASSPGTSGGFRTYNEQFFGPGTRLTVL.

This clonotype was counted a few times. V and J are TRBV7-2 and TRBJ1-5; 7 bases agree with TRBD1. J gave up 5 bases and V 5 bases, and 12 bases lay outside the gene matches. The CDR3 totals 16 residues. CDR1 SGHTA and CDR2 FQGNSA come from the germline V gene. CDR3 loop: CASSHPGQRGDQPQHF. Here the CDR3 DNA reads TGTGCCAGCAGCCACCCGGGACAGAGAGGAGATCAGCCCCAGCATTTT. Supplemented by reference TRBV7-2 and TRBJ1-5, the full variable domain reads GAGVSQSPSNKVTEKGKDVELRCDPISGHTALYWYRQSLGQGLEFLIYFQGNSAPDKSGLPSDRFSAERTGGSVSTLTIQRTQQEDSAVYLCASSHPGQRGDQPQHFGDGTRLSIL.

This clonotype was seen more than once but under ten times. The chain recombines TRBV7-9 with TRBJ2-6; D may match TRBD1 or TRBD2 (7 bases each). Germline-derived CDR1 and CDR2 are SEHNR and FQNEAQ (reference sequence). The CDR3 loop spans 17 amino acids. Trimming shortened V by 6 bases and J by 0 bases, and 15 bases separated the two germline ends. In DNA form, the CDR3 reads TGTGCCAGCAGTTCAGCGGGACAGCTCTCTGGGGCCAACGTCCTGACTTTC. It is translated as CASSSAGQLSGANVLTF.

This clonotype was seen at least ten times. V and J are TRBV11-1 and TRBJ2-1; 9 positions agree with TRBD2. V was clipped by 5 bases and J by 7 bases; unmatched bases: 9. Looked up from germline, CDR1 is SGHAT and CDR2 is FQDESV (reference sequence). The CDR3 consists of 15 residues. For the CDR3, the DNA is TGTGCCAGCAGCCCGAGGGGCGGGGGGGGGAATGAGCAGTTCTTC. It is translated as CASSPRGGGGNEQFF. The variable domain in full, completed from reference TRBV11-1 and TRBJ2-1, reads EAEVAQSPRYKITEKSQAVAFWCDPISGHATLYWYRQILGQGPELLVQFQDESVVDDSQLPKDRFSAERLKGVDSTLKIQPAELGDSAMYLCASSPRGGGGNEQFFGPGTRLTVL.

This clonotype has ten or more counts. This sequence may be a read error, since a much larger clone differs from it by one base. V and J are TRBV7-2 and TRBJ2-5; D is uncertain. Germline-derived CDR1 and CDR2 are SGHTA and FQGNSA. V was clipped by 4 bases and J by 4 bases, with 13 bases between them. This CDR3 is 14 amino acids long. Here the CDR3 reads CASSWGGFGETQYF. CDR3 bases: TGTGCCAGCAGCTGGGGTGGGTTTGGAGAGACCCAGTACTTC.

This clonotype occurred once. The J gene is TRBJ2-5, the V gene TRBV3-1; 12 positions agree with TRBD2. The V segment lost 4 bases and the J segment 11 bases; nucleotides outside the gene matches: 14. CDR1 and CDR2 from the germline V gene are LGHDT and YNNKEL (reference sequence). This CDR3 region has 16 residues. Here the CDR3 DNA reads TGTGCCAGCAGCCCCAGGACTAGCGGGAACCCCTGGGAGCAGTACTTC. The encoded protein is CASSPRTSGNPWEQYF.

The V call is TRBV12-3 or TRBV12-4, the J call TRBJ2-1; D call uncertain. Trimming shortened V by 3 bases and J by 6 bases, and 18 bases separated the two germline ends. This CDR3 has 16 residues. CDR3 in DNA: TGTGCCAGCAGTTTGATCCTCGCTACTATGTTCAATGAGCAGTTCTTC. It specifies CASSLILATMFNEQFF.

The sample holds a few counts of this clonotype. The chain combines TRBV6-2 or TRBV6-3 with TRBJ1-5; TRBD1 might be the D (6 bases). The V end was cut by 6 bases, the J end by 0 bases, with 15 bases between. CDR1 is MNHEY and CDR2 is SVGEGT in the germline V gene. The CDR3 is 16 amino acids. CDR3 in amino acids: CASRTSLQGSNQPQHF. CDR3 sequence (DNA): TGTGCCAGCAGAACCAGCTTACAGGGTAGCAATCAGCCCCAGCATTTT.

Comments on this clonotype: Given a much more abundant clone one base away, this may be a read error. This chain joins TRBV12-3 or TRBV12-4 and TRBJ1-5; D is possibly TRBD1 (6 bases). This CDR3 has 16 residues. This CDR3 reads CVSSLRGGADNQPQHF. The DNA for the CDR3 is TGTGTCAGCAGTTTAAGGGGGGGCGCCGACAATCAGCCCCAGCATTTT.

This clonotype turned up a few times. Possible read error: a much larger clone is one base away. The chain links TRBV5-1 to TRBJ2-7; perhaps TRBD2 as D (7 bases). This CDR3 has 15 residues. V lost 5 bases and J 7 bases, leaving 22 bases between the germline ends. CDR1 is SGHRS and CDR2 is YFSETQ in the germline V gene. The CDR3 here is CASRQGGRGHNEQYF. The CDR3 DNA sequence: TGCGCCAGCAGACAAGGTGGGCGGGGGCACAATGAGCAGTACTTC.